This TCR beta chain was recovered during a study of blood T cell repertoires in COVID-19. Original processing notes: Amplification from reference gene primers served as the basis for estimated nucleated cell counts. The repertoire was sequenced with immunoSEQ multiplex PCR; TCRdb's copy has only in-frame clones and lacks some. V, J and clone size derive from that table, while D and trimming were established from the DNA sequence. This sample has fewer than 40,000 clones; more than 85% occur once, and the top ten carry about an eighth. Germline loops: CDR1 SGHTA, CDR2 FQGNSA. The V end was cut by 1 base, the J end by 7 bases, with 10 bases between. This CDR3 comprises 13 residues.

The receptor comes from a human donor in a cohort sampled during active COVID-19. The chain joins TRBV7-2 to TRBJ1-2, with no clear D. Material for sequencing was peripheral blood. CDR3 sequence reads: CASSLVIGVGYTF. The CDR3 DNA reads TGTGCCAGCAGCTTAGTAATCGGGGTTGGCTACACCTTC.